Listed below are T cell receptor beta chains from one sample, sequenced in a study of technical replicates of blood from a handful of donors. TCRdb keeps only in-frame clones here, not all; method: immunoSEQ multiplex PCR. The sample has approximately 69,000 clones; roughly 96% are singletons. Specimen: T cells isolated from PBMCs. The origin of the receptors is a human donor in good health. The CDR3 runs from the conserved cysteine through the conserved F or W. D genes are given only for firm matches. For some rows the clone size is stated as once, few or many, or as a class when expanded; others skip it.

TRBD2	TRBV5-4	-	TRBJ2-7	CASWEGLAGAGEQYF	TGTGCCAGCTGGGAGGGACTAGCGGGAGCGGGAGAGCAGTACTTC
TRBD1	TRBV5-1	-	TRBJ1-2	CASSMDRGYYTF	TGCGCCAGCAGTATGGACAGGGGCTACTACACCTTC
-	TRBV5-1	-	TRBJ2-7	CASSLTPDNEQYF	TGCGCCAGCAGCTTGACTCCGGACAACGAGCAGTACTTC
TRBD2	TRBV4-1	-	TRBJ2-1	CASSTLGGRTNEQFF	TGCGCCAGCAGCACACTCGGCGGGAGGACAAATGAGCAGTTCTTC
TRBD1	TRBV29-1	-	TRBJ2-3	CSVERDRRRDTQYF	TGCAGCGTTGAAAGGGACAGGAGGAGGGATACGCAGTATTTT
-	TRBV7-9	-	TRBJ1-4	CASSLLGAREKLFF	TGTGCCAGCAGCTTATTGGGGGCGCGAGAAAAACTGTTTTTT
TRBD2	TRBV4-1	-	TRBJ2-1	CASSRDPVRLVTSGRADEQFF	TGCGCCAGCAGCCGAGATCCAGTACGGCTGGTTACTAGCGGGAGGGCCGATGAGCAGTTCTTC
TRBD2	TRBV6-4	-	TRBJ2-3	CASSDSGGAADTQYF	TGTGCCAGCAGTGATAGCGGGGGGGCCGCAGATACGCAGTATTTT
TRBD2	TRBV4-1	-	TRBJ2-7	CASSRLAGVRYEQYF	TGCGCCAGCAGCCGACTAGCGGGAGTTCGCTACGAGCAGTACTTC
-	TRBV4-1	-	TRBJ2-5	CASSLGVAETQYF	TGCGCCAGCAGCCTAGGGGTAGCAGAGACCCAGTACTTC
-	TRBV19	-	TRBJ1-1	CASSINTNTEAFF	TGTGCCAGTAGTATCAATACTAACACTGAAGCTTTCTTT
-	TRBV5-1	-	TRBJ1-1	CASSFEKGPNTEAFF	TGCGCCAGCAGCTTTGAAAAGGGGCCCAACACTGAAGCTTTCTTT
TRBD2	TRBV10-3	-	TRBJ2-2	CAISETGLDLVGELFF	TGTGCCATCAGTGAGACAGGACTAGACCTGGTCGGGGAGCTGTTTTTT
-	TRBV6-1	-	TRBJ2-2	CASSEGGTGNTGELFF	TGTGCCAGCAGTGAGGGGGGGACAGGGAACACCGGGGAGCTGTTTTTT
TRBD1	TRBV27	-	TRBJ1-4	CASSPTQGATFLNEKLFF	TGTGCCAGCAGCCCTACACAGGGGGCGACGTTCTTAAATGAAAAACTGTTTTTT
-	TRBV21-1	-	TRBJ2-7	CASSKVGGTYEQYF	TGTGCCAGCAGCAAAGTTGGGGGGACCTACGAGCAGTACTTC
-	TRBV7-2	-	TRBJ1-5	CASSSTVRQPQHF	TGTGCCAGCAGTTCCACGGTTCGTCAGCCCCAGCATTTT
-	TRBV6-6	-	TRBJ1-6	CASSYGGAGNSPLHF	TGTGCCAGCAGTTACGGGGGGGCTGGTAATTCACCCCTCCACTTT
TRBD1	TRBV4-1	-	TRBJ1-2	CASSQLSQGSDGYTF	TGCGCCAGCAGCCAGCTCTCACAGGGGAGTGATGGCTACACCTTC
-	TRBV5-1	-	TRBJ1-2	CASSSYSGQTYGYTF	TGCGCCAGCAGCTCCTATAGTGGACAGACATATGGCTACACCTTC
TRBD2	TRBV7-9	-	TRBJ2-7	CASSRGSGGHYEQYF	TGTGCCAGCAGCCGCGGTAGCGGGGGGCATTACGAGCAGTACTTC
TRBD1	TRBV4-1	-	TRBJ1-5	CASSRQGGKPQHF	TGCGCCAGCAGCCGACAGGGAGGAAAGCCCCAGCATTTT
-	TRBV30	once	TRBJ1-2	CAWSPTGNYGYTF	TGTGCCTGGAGTCCTACAGGAAACTATGGCTACACCTTC
TRBD1	TRBV28	-	TRBJ2-3	CASSSIRDRGEYF	TGTGCCAGCAGTTCGATCCGGGACAGGGGGGAGTATTTT
TRBD1	TRBV7-9	-	TRBJ1-1	CASSSLQGATTEAFF	TGTGCCAGCAGCTCGTTACAGGGGGCAACCACTGAAGCTTTCTTT
-	TRBV5-1	-	TRBJ2-2	CASSAGQTNTGELFF	TGCGCCAGCAGCGCGGGACAGACGAACACCGGGGAGCTGTTTTTT
TRBD1	TRBV5-1	-	TRBJ1-6	CASSHGTAQGGSPLHF	TGCGCCAGCAGCCACGGGACAGCCCAGGGTGGTTCACCCCTCCACTTT
TRBD2	TRBV6-5	once	TRBJ2-1	CASSYSIWGGGEQFF	TGTGCCAGCAGTTACTCGATTTGGGGGGGTGGTGAGCAGTTCTTC
-	TRBV15	-	TRBJ2-2	CATSRVQGGTNTGELFF	TGTGCCACCAGCAGAGTTCAGGGGGGAACGAACACCGGGGAGCTGTTTTTT
TRBD1	TRBV6-1	-	TRBJ2-3	CASSDRDMTDTQYF	TGTGCCAGCAGCGACAGGGATATGACAGATACGCAGTATTTT
-	TRBV4-2	-	TRBJ1-1	CASSQVESLQGFNTEAFF	TGTGCCAGCAGCCAAGTTGAATCCCTACAGGGATTCAACACTGAAGCTTTCTTT
TRBD1	TRBV4-2	-	TRBJ2-7	CASSHRQGSYEQYF	TGTGCCAGCAGCCATCGACAGGGGTCCTACGAGCAGTACTTC
-	TRBV11-2	-	TRBJ1-3	CASSLDFFAGVSSGNTIYF	TGTGCCAGCAGCTTAGATTTTTTCGCCGGGGTTAGCTCTGGAAACACCATATATTTT
TRBD2	TRBV5-1	-	TRBJ2-1	CASSPGLAGVGEQFF	TGCGCCAGCAGCCCCGGACTAGCGGGAGTCGGTGAGCAGTTCTTC
-	TRBV4-1	-	TRBJ1-5	CASSQDRFRTINQPQHF	TGCGCCAGCAGCCAAGATAGGTTTAGGACTATCAATCAGCCCCAGCATTTT
TRBD2	TRBV4-2	-	TRBJ2-2	CASSQDRTSGNTGELFF	TGTGCCAGCAGCCAAGATAGGACTAGCGGAAACACCGGGGAGCTGTTTTTT
-	TRBV28	-	TRBJ2-7	CASSLPNSNEQYF	TGTGCCAGCAGTTTGCCGAACTCGAACGAGCAGTACTTC
TRBD2	TRBV6-1	-	TRBJ2-1	CASRSGTSGSDEQFF	TGTGCCAGCAGATCCGGGACTAGCGGGAGCGATGAGCAGTTCTTC
-	TRBV28	-	TRBJ2-3	CASSPLSPTDTQYF	TGTGCCAGCAGCCCTCTAAGCCCCACAGATACGCAGTATTTT
-	TRBV6-4	-	TRBJ2-7	CASSAEPGEGYEQYF	TGTGCCAGCAGTGCTGAACCAGGGGAAGGCTACGAGCAGTACTTC
TRBD1	TRBV19	once	TRBJ1-2	CASKDPGTAYGYTF	TGTGCCAGCAAAGATCCCGGGACAGCCTATGGCTACACCTTC
-	TRBV5-6	-	TRBJ2-7	CASSSSMMGAGEQYF	TGTGCCAGCAGCTCGTCGATGATGGGGGCCGGGGAGCAGTACTTC
TRBD2	TRBV6-5	-	TRBJ2-5	CASSYRLAGQETQYF	TGTGCCAGCAGTTACAGGCTAGCGGGGCAAGAGACCCAGTACTTC
TRBD1	TRBV6-1	-	TRBJ1-5	CASSAGTGGRNQPQHF	TGTGCCAGCAGTGCCGGGACAGGGGGCCGCAATCAGCCCCAGCATTTT
TRBD1	TRBV11-3	-	TRBJ1-3	CASSLATGGTIYF	TGTGCCAGCAGCTTAGCCACAGGGGGAACCATATATTTT